The next 7 T cell receptor beta chains were all read from a single sample in a study of prognosis after radiotherapy for stage I lung cancer. CDR3 of TCR beta was amplified from genomic DNA via a two-round multiplex PCR. Gene-specific TRBV and TRBJ primers were used in PCR round one. TCRdb reprocessed the multiplex PCR reads with MiXCR, giving one entry per CDR3 protein. The sample carries some 14,000 distinct CDR3 sequences, around 35% recorded once. This material consisted of PBMCs, taken before or after stereotactic body radiation therapy (not recorded which). The receptors shown here come from a donor aged 50 or older with non-small cell lung cancer.

This clonotype was recorded once. V usage is TRBV7-8 and J usage is TRBJ2-7, with D possibly being TRBD2 (6 bases). The CDR3 loop spans 15 amino acids. The ends were cut back, 0 bases at V and 2 bases at J, with 11 bases in the middle. CDR1 SGHVS and CDR2 FQNEAQ come from the germline V gene. The CDR3 reads CASSLATGRAYEQYF. CDR3 in DNA: TGTGCCAGCAGCTTAGCAACCGGGAGAGCCTACGAGCAGTACTTC. Drawing the rest from reference TRBV7-8 and TRBJ2-7, the complete variable domain is GAGVSQSPRYKVAKRGQDVALRCDPISGHVSLFWYQQALGQGPEFLTYFQNEAQLDKSGLPSDRFFAERPEGSVSTLKIQRTQQEDSAVYLCASSLATGRAYEQYFGPGTRLTVT.

This clonotype has ten or more counts. This sequence joins TRBV12-3 or TRBV12-4 and TRBJ2-1; 10 bases fit TRBD1. The V and J ends lost 2 bases and 1 base, in that order; junction bases with no gene match: 2. This CDR3 region has 16 residues. The CDR3 loop reads CASSLRDRGSYNEQFF. The DNA for the CDR3 is TGTGCCAGCAGTTTACGGGACAGGGGATCCTACAATGAGCAGTTCTTC.

This clonotype was detected ten times or more. The rearrangement joins TRBV6-1 to TRBJ2-5; tentatively, D is TRBD1 or TRBD2 (5 bases each). This CDR3 spans 15 amino acids. V was clipped by 2 bases and J by 5 bases, with 15 bases between them. The germline gives CDR1 MNHNS, CDR2 SASEGT. CDR3 in DNA: TGTGCCAGCAGTGAACCCAAGGGGAGTTGGGAGACCCAGTACTTC. Translated, it gives CASSEPKGSWETQYF.

This clonotype was observed many times. The V gene is TRBV9, the J gene TRBJ2-7; 7 bases agree with TRBD1. Germline CDR1 is SGDLS and CDR2 is YYNGEE. With 4 bases clipped from V and 5 bases from J, the junction kept 15 bases outside the gene matches. The CDR3 consists of 16 residues. The CDR3 here is CASSLRNGRQGDEQYF. The CDR3 bases are TGTGCCAGCAGCCTCCGAAATGGGCGACAGGGAGACGAGCAGTACTTC.

About this clonotype itself: With a far larger clone one base away, a read error is the likely cause. The rearrangement joins TRBV6-5 to TRBJ1-1; weak D call: TRBD1 (6 bases). The germline CDR1 and CDR2 sequences are MNHEY and SVGAGI. The CDR3 spans 15 residues. The CDR3 spells CASIRTAAQNTEALF. CDR3 in DNA: TGTGCCAGCATAAGGACAGCTGCCCAGAACACTGAAGCTCTCTTT.

Regarding this clonotype: A far larger clone is off by one base, so a read error is likely. The V and J genes are TRBV6-8 and TRBJ2-3, with D unclear. This CDR3 has 14 amino acids. Germline assignment: CDR1 MNHGY and CDR2 SAAAGT. DNA for the CDR3: TGTGCCAGCAGTTCCCTGGGCAGCACAGATACGAAGTATTTT. Protein: CASSSLGSTDTKYF.

Turning to this clonotype: A far bigger clonotype differs at one base, so this is likely a read error. The chain employs TRBV6-9 and TRBJ2-3; D is ambiguous. Germline CDR1 reads MNHGY; CDR2 reads SVAAGI. This CDR3 contains 15 residues. CDR3 sequence: CASSLPPSSTDTQCF. The CDR3 region has the DNA TGTGCCAGCAGTTTGCCCCCCTCAAGCACAGATACGCAGTGTTTT.